This T cell receptor beta chain was recorded in a study of blood T cell repertoires in COVID-19. Across the study: Sample material is recorded as cDNA or gDNA derived from T cells, B-cell-depleted T cells, or PBMCs.

The germline gives CDR1 LGHNA, CDR2 YNFKEQ. Unmatched junction bases numbered 4, after V lost 2 bases and J lost 2 bases. The CDR3 length is 16 residues. Resolution of symptoms, clearance, or two negative PCRs was present in recovered Cohort 3 donors. Worth noting for this clone: The sample carries other DNA sequences with the same CDR3.

The data were produced by immunoSEQ multiplex PCR, yet TCRdb's version contains in-frame clones alone and is incomplete. The table includes approximately 260,000 clones, 84% detected once. The sequenced sample consisted of PBMCs or T cells enriched from blood (not recorded which). This chain links TRBV4-2 with TRBJ1-5, with TRBD1 matching 9 bases. This clonotype was sampled from a man over 45 who had recovered from COVID-19. As DNA, the CDR3 is TGTGCCAGCAGCCAACAGACAGGGGGTGGCAATCAGCCCCAGCATTTT. Residues: CASSQQTGGGNQPQHF.